This T cell receptor beta chain emerged from a study of T cells in localized non-small cell lung cancer. In regard to this clone: Antigen: not known.

Germline CDR1 is MDHEN and CDR2 is SYDVKM. Trimming pared 7 bases from V and 4 bases from J, leaving 13 bases between. The CDR3 sequence is 13 residues long. The assay was immunoSEQ multiplex PCR, and TCRdb's table has in-frame clones only and misses some. In the table there are 29,000 or so clones, 88% of which are singletons. Study conclusions and caveats: Greater T cell density in blood accompanied longer overall survival. Tumor showed lower T cell clonality than uninvolved adjacent lung, where it was highest. Sequencing was limited to one tumor region, leaving the possibility of heterogeneity open. Median approximately 61 top-100 tumor clones were shared with paired adjacent lung.

This rearrangement joins TRBV28 to TRBJ1-1; a weak D match, TRBD1 (5 bases). The TCR comes from a female donor over 55 with stage III squamous cell lung carcinoma. This sample comprised peripheral blood, obtained before any cancer treatment. CDR3 protein: CASNRLRGTEAFF. For the CDR3, the DNA is TGTGCCAGCAACAGGTTGAGGGGCACTGAAGCTTTCTTT.